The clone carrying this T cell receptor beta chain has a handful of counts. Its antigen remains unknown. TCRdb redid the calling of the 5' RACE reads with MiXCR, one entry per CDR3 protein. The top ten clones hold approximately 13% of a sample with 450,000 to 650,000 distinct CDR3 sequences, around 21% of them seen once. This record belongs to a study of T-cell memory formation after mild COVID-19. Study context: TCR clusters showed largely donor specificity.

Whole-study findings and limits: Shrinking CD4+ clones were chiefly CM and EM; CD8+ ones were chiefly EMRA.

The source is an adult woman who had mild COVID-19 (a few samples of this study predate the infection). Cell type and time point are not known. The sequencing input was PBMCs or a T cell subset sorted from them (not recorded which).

CDR3 protein: CASSLGDVVAGELFF. The CDR3 DNA sequence: TGCGCCAGCAGCTTGGGAGACGTTGTCGCCGGGGAGCTGTTTTTT. The chain recombines TRBV5-1 with TRBJ2-2; unclear D gene. V lost 0 bases and J lost 6, with 12 bases in between. Germline CDR1 is SGHRS and CDR2 is YFSETQ. The CDR3 is made up of 15 amino acids. The entire variable domain, with the rest obtained from reference TRBV5-1 and TRBJ2-2, is as follows: KAGVTQTPRYLIKTRGQQVTLSCSPISGHRSVSWYQQTPGQGLQFLFEYFSETQRNKGNFPGRFSGRQFSNSRSEMNVSTLELGDSALYLCASSLGDVVAGELFFGEGSRLTVL.